The rows below give T cell receptor beta chains drawn from one sample of a study of CXCR3-negative and CXCR3-positive naive CD8 T cells. Using the 5' RACE reads, TCRdb records one entry per CDR3 protein without DNA. This sample lists fewer than 55,000 distinct CDR3 sequences; its ten largest clones have approximately 1.5%. Sample: naive CXCR3- CD8+ T cells from blood. The source is a human donor in good health. Some clones in this sample may be carry-over from other donors' samples. CDR3s include the opening cysteine and the closing phenylalanine or tryptophan. The size of a clone is reported for some rows only, either as once, few or many, or as a class for expanded clones.

clone_size | j_call | v_call | cdr3_aa
. | TRBJ2-7 | TRBV4-1 | CASSHGRGETYEQYF
. | TRBJ2-1 | TRBV12-3/TRBV12-4 | CASSSRTSGGYNEQFF
. | TRBJ2-5 | TRBV7-7 | CASSVGPGDYLRETQYF
. | TRBJ2-7 | TRBV25-1 | CASSESGQVAIEQYF
. | TRBJ2-3 | TRBV5-1 | CASSLGFSGADTQYF
. | TRBJ2-3 | TRBV6-4 | CASSAAGGTDTQYF
. | TRBJ1-5 | TRBV11-3 | CASSFPGTARGQPQHF
. | TRBJ2-1 | TRBV25-1 | CASSELGDDYNEQFF
. | TRBJ1-1 | TRBV5-6 | CASSLHRGIGTEAFF
. | TRBJ2-5 | TRBV28 | CASSSPGGLKETQYF
. | TRBJ2-1 | TRBV28 | CASSLMGNSYNEQFF
. | TRBJ2-3 | TRBV21-1 | CASSKATSTSLDTQYF
. | TRBJ2-5 | TRBV30 | CALTGTGEETQYF
. | TRBJ1-1 | TRBV14 | CASSQVGTEAFF
medium-sized | TRBJ2-1 | TRBV12-3/TRBV12-4 | CASSRSTGGSDNEQFF
. | TRBJ1-6 | TRBV12-3/TRBV12-4 | CASSPRERDSPLHF
. | TRBJ2-2 | TRBV28 | CASTRGGPGELFF
. | TRBJ2-1 | TRBV7-9 | CASSLRADRGNNEQFF
. | TRBJ2-3 | TRBV29-1 | CSVQKRGTRTSTDTQYF
. | TRBJ2-1 | TRBV6-2/TRBV6-3 | CASSPAELLAEYNEQFF
. | TRBJ2-2 | TRBV12-3/TRBV12-4 | CASSPPPRDRGIGELFF
. | TRBJ1-2 | TRBV29-1 | CSVAGTDLYGYTF
. | TRBJ2-1 | TRBV10-3 | CAIGGPLYNEQFF
. | TRBJ1-5 | TRBV28 | CASSQINQPQHF
. | TRBJ1-2 | TRBV20-1 | CSAVGEDGNYGYTF